This TCR beta chain was obtained from a study of Ad26.COV2.S vaccination and SARS-CoV-2 variants. In the study overall: Ad26.COV2.S, an intramuscular injection, was given once or twice 56 days apart.

Treatment given: around 19 received Ad26.COV2.S at low or high dose, single or two shots; a few received placebo; per-sample allocation not given. Material that was analyzed had been drawn on day 63 after the first vaccine or placebo injection. Adults aged 18-55 years in Boston included the donor. Here immunoSEQ multiplex PCR was the method, and the copy in TCRdb shows in-frame clones only, minus some. The sample carries roughly 420,000 clones, 89% recorded once. CDR1 SGHRS and CDR2 YFSETQ come from the germline V gene. V lost 5 bases, J lost 14 bases, and 21 bases lay in between. This CDR3 comprises 13 residues. A remark on this clone: The antigen is unknown.

Study findings and constraints: Breadth and depth estimates from TCRs may understate total T cell responses.

The clonotype originates from a person between 18 and 65 years old who received the Ad26.COV2.S COVID-19 vaccine or a placebo. The sequencing used peripheral blood, collected in a trial of Ad26.COV2.S vaccine versus placebo. The V and J genes are TRBV5-1 and TRBJ2-3, with D perhaps assigned TRBD1 or TRBD2 (5 bases each). CDR3 sequence: CASRETAGTRAYF. The CDR3 DNA is TGCGCCAGCAGGGAAACGGCCGGGACCCGCGCGTATTTT.